Sequencing of this T cell receptor (beta chain) was carried out in a study of blood T cell repertoires in COVID-19 (dated by TCRdb to the early 2020s). Broadly, across the study: The collaborator samples originated in the United States, Italy and Spain and spanned the acute and convalescent phases of COVID-19. Subjects who had been exposed to COVID-19, were actively infected with it, or had recovered from it provided the deeply sampled blood TCRbeta repertoires that made up the dataset. The prospective study material was composed of cDNA or gDNA derived from T cells, B-cell-depleted T cells, or PBMCs. A de-identified subject ID, COVID-19 status, age in years and sex were almost always included in the sample metadata. Samples came from the ongoing ImmuneRACE study (first 160 participants) plus 1,254 subjects from 6 global collaborators. The repertoires were released in a freely available public database meant as a resource for research on the immune response to SARS-CoV-2. Where available, HLA class I and class II types were obtained from metadata supplied by the sample provider rather than from assay-based typing.

The CDR3 spans 15 residues, from the cysteine through the phenylalanine. Here the CDR3 DNA is all that survives: 45 bases in frame from base 1. V lost 5 bases and J lost 11 bases; the stretch between them is 22 bases long. CDR1 and CDR2, per the germline V gene, are SGHVS and FQNEAQ. As to this clone: This clone's antigen is unknown. No base qualities exist here, and no much larger clone lies one base off it.

TCRbeta CDR3 regions were amplified from genomic DNA using the immunoSEQ Assay, a bias-controlled multiplex PCR. For the original study's pipeline: Nucleated cell counts per sample were estimated from amplification of reference gene primers within the assay. To quantify the absolute abundance of each unique TCRbeta CDR3 rearrangement, sequence reads were collapsed and filtered. For each sample, productive Simpson clonality was calculated by taking the square root of Simpson's diversity index across productive rearrangements. Drawn from immuneACCESS, this table holds only the in-frame rearrangements with V and J called that TCRdb kept. Clones are partly lost; checked studies trace under half to an unresolved V gene and leave the rest unexplained. Clone size and the V and J calls come from that table; the DNA yielded D and trimming. For this sample there are some 190,000 clones; approximately 80% appear just once. About 7.8% of the sample lies in the top ten.

Here is what the overall study found, with its caveats: Clinical and demographic metadata were provided uncurated, with the amount varying by source and participant.

At one collaborating source in Seattle, patients were enrolled during active infection and were followed longitudinally through the course of disease. The collaborating institutions used their own protocols to collect whole blood in K2EDTA tubes. For TCRbeta analysis, collaborators shipped samples as frozen whole blood, isolated PBMCs, or DNA extracted from either of those sample types. The sequenced material came from peripheral blood. The clonotype originates from a woman of 80 years or more with COVID-19, enrolled during active disease. Here the chain combines TRBV7-8 and TRBJ2-1; matching of 6 bases hints at TRBD1 as the D gene. The CDR3 sequence is CASSLMGRAQGQQFF. The nucleotide sequence is given as TGTGCCAGCAGCCTAATGGGACGGGCGCAGGGGCAGCAGTTCTTC. The CDR3 plus the reference TRBV7-8 and TRBJ2-1 genes for the other parts give the full variable domain: GAGVSQSPRYKVAKRGQDVALRCDPISGHVSLFWYQQALGQGPEFLTYFQNEAQLDKSGLPSDRFFAERPEGSVSTLKIQRTQQEDSAVYLCASSLMGRAQGQQFFGPGTRLTVL.